This TCR beta chain was identified in a study of HIV-infected patients and healthy controls. Whole-study findings and limits: Significant mean usage differences between HIV-infected patients and controls involved eight alpha and eight beta V genes.

In its sample, this clonotype ranks as medium-sized. Antigen: not known. This beta chain was picked up by a library intended for alpha chains and is off target, so its count carries little meaning. Follow-up blood was drawn about 14 weeks, roughly three months, after antiretroviral therapy began. Whole blood was used without fractionation, so all unsorted peripheral T cells were included. J gave up 0 bases and V 2 bases, and 3 bases lay outside the gene matches. CDR3 length: 17 residues. The germline V gene has CDR1 SGHRS and CDR2 YFSETQ. cDNA was made from about 510 ng RNA using alpha and beta constant primers. Using multiplexing indices, alpha and beta chain libraries were generated apart by chain-specific third strand synthesis. A 5' RACE adapter with a random hexamer and the SP2 primer site was joined to cDNA. MiXCR, applied by TCRdb to the 5' RACE reads, yields one record per CDR3 protein. The table includes some 7,700 distinct CDR3 sequences, less than 7.5% detected once.

The sequencing used blood, collected during antiretroviral therapy. V gene TRBV5-1 combines with J gene TRBJ2-6; TRBD1 agrees at 9 bases. The clonotype was recovered from an adult with HIV infection. The DNA for the CDR3 is TGCGCCAGCAGCTTCGGGACAGGGTTCTCTGGGGCCAACGTCCTGACTTTC. Its translation: CASSFGTGFSGANVLTF.